The 8 T cell receptor beta chains in this list originate from one sample, sequenced in a study of cytomegalovirus exposure and HLA in healthy donors. This PCR relied on a set of 60 Vbeta primers and 13 Jbeta primers. Method: immunoSEQ multiplex PCR; TCRdb's copy keeps in-frame clones and lacks some. The sample holds under 150,000 clones, 60% to 85% seen once. Sequencing input: PBMCs. These receptors were obtained from a man aged 18 to 30 in good health and CMV-seronegative.

The V call is TRBV15, the J call TRBJ2-5, with TRBD1 identical over 9 bases. Germline V CDR1 and CDR2: LNHNV, YYDKDF (reference sequence). The junction had 9 bases not matched to a gene; V was cut back by 4 bases and J by 6 bases. The CDR3 has 15 residues. This CDR3 reads CATSTRTGVRKTQYF. The DNA of the CDR3 is TGTGCCACCAGCACCCGGACAGGGGTGAGGAAGACCCAGTACTTC.

This clone was seen a single time. The J gene is TRBJ2-1, the V gene TRBV6-1; 9 bases map to TRBD1. This CDR3 spans 15 amino acids. V was pared by 2 bases and J by 2 bases, with 1 base of the junction left unmatched. From germline, CDR1 is MNHNS and CDR2 SASEGT. In nucleotides, the CDR3 is TGTGCCAGCAGTGAAACAGGGGGCGCCTACAATGAGCAGTTCTTC. Its translation is CASSETGGAYNEQFF.

V gene TRBV7-2 combines with J gene TRBJ2-5, with 9 nucleotides matching TRBD2. Germline CDR1 and CDR2: SGHTA and FQGNSA. CDR3 length equals 16 residues. Germline trimming cut 3 bases from V and 2 bases from J; bases unmatched to any gene: 7. CDR3 sequence: CASSFSGAGGQETQYF. The DNA of the CDR3 is TGTGCCAGCAGCTTTTCGGGAGCGGGGGGACAAGAGACCCAGTACTTC.

The gene calls are TRBV18 and TRBJ1-5; 7 nucleotides align to TRBD1. CDR3 size: 13 residues. After removal of 5 bases from V and 6 bases from J, the junction contained 4 bases not matched to a gene. Germline loops: CDR1 KGHSH, CDR2 LQKENI. CDR3 loop: CASSWQGGQPQHF. The CDR3 nucleotides read TGTGCCAGCTCATGGCAGGGGGGTCAGCCCCAGCATTTT. Together with reference TRBV18 and TRBJ1-5, the CDR3 gives the full variable domain: NAGVMQNPRHLVRRRGQEARLRCSPMKGHSHVYWYRQLPEEGLKFMVYLQKENIIDESGMPKERFSAEFPKEGPSILRIQQVVRGDSAAYFCASSWQGGQPQHFGDGTRLSIL.

This clone was found once. As DNA, the CDR3 is TGTGCCAGCAGCCCCTTCCCCGACAGTGGCAATCAGCCCCAGCATTTT. This encodes CASSPFPDSGNQPQHF. The rearrangement links TRBV28 to TRBJ1-5, with D tentatively TRBD1 (5 bases). The CDR3 totals 16 residues. Trimming shortened V by 6 bases and J by 2 bases, and 17 bases separated the two germline ends. From germline, CDR1 is MDHEN and CDR2 SYDVKM.

The V gene is TRBV7-9, the J gene TRBJ1-2; 8 bases are shared with TRBD1. V lost 5 bases and J lost 7; bases outside the gene matches: 9. Germline-derived CDR1 and CDR2 are SEHNR and FQNEAQ (reference sequence). The length of the CDR3 is 14 residues. This chain's CDR3 is CASSPTGVVFGYTF. DNA for the CDR3: TGTGCCAGCAGCCCGACAGGGGTAGTTTTTGGCTACACCTTC.

The genes are TRBV7-9 and TRBJ2-1; D is perhaps TRBD1 (5 bases). CDR1 is SEHNR and CDR2 is FQNEAQ in the germline V gene (reference sequence). There are 13 residues in the CDR3. The V end lost 4 bases, the J end lost 8 bases, and 12 bases lay between the germline ends. In nucleotides, the CDR3 is TGTGCCAGCAGCTCGTCTAGGGGCCATGAGCAGTTCTTC. As protein: CASSSSRGHEQFF.

The J gene is TRBJ2-1, the V gene TRBV11-2, with TRBD1 identical over 8 bases. The length of the CDR3 is 14 residues. Germline V gene sequence: CDR1 SGHAT, CDR2 FQNNGV. V gave up 10 bases and J gave up 2 bases; unmatched junction bases: 7. The CDR3 DNA is TGTGCCACAGAGGGCAGGGGGCCCTACAATGAGCAGTTCTTC. Protein product: CATEGRGPYNEQFF.